A single sample gave rise to the 9 T cell receptor beta chains below, sequenced in a study of early T cells in non-severe SARS-CoV-2 infection. TCRdb redid the calling of the 5' RACE reads with MiXCR, one entry per CDR3 protein. The sample holds fewer than 85,000 distinct CDR3 sequences, roughly an eighth seen once. The specimen sequenced was whole blood. The source of these receptors is an adult who was a healthcare worker with PCR-confirmed SARS-CoV-2 infection or an uninfected control (not recorded which).

Ten or more counts support this clonotype. The CDR3 sequence: CASSTSAGVTYGYTF. The DNA of the CDR3 is TGTGCCAGCAGTACCAGTGCAGGGGTCACCTATGGCTACACCTTC. V and J are TRBV28 and TRBJ1-2, with D possibly being TRBD1 (6 bases). V lost 5 bases and J lost 4, with 17 bases in between. Germline loops: CDR1 MDHEN, CDR2 SYDVKM. This CDR3 region has 15 residues.

This clonotype was observed a handful of times. The chain is built from TRBV24-1 and TRBJ2-1; tentative D call: TRBD2 (6 bases). CDR1 is KGHDR and CDR2 is SFDVKD in the germline V gene. Between the trimmed V and J ends, which lost 2 bases and 0 bases, there was a span of 10 bases. The CDR3 length is 16 residues. The DNA for the CDR3 is TGTGCCACCAGTGATTCCCGGGGGTCCTCCTACAATGAGCAGTTCTTC. Protein: CATSDSRGSSYNEQFF.

This clonotype was seen at least ten times. The chain couples TRBV20-1 to TRBJ2-7; TRBD1 aligns across 7 bases. This CDR3 is 14 amino acids long. Per germline, CDR1 DFQATT and CDR2 SNEGSKA (reference sequence). Trimming cost V 5 bases and J 4 bases; bases outside gene matches: 11. CDR3 sequence reads: CSAHHEGARYEQYF. In DNA form, the CDR3 reads TGCAGTGCTCACCATGAGGGGGCGCGGTACGAGCAGTACTTC.

This clonotype has ten or more counts. CDR3 nucleotides: TGTGCCACCAGCCAGACAGAGACTAATCAGCCCCAGCATTTT. Its translation: CATSQTETNQPQHF. The V call is TRBV24-1, the J call TRBJ1-5; perhaps TRBD1 as D (5 bases). The CDR3 runs 14 residues. V was pared by 7 bases and J by 4 bases, with 13 bases between. Germline V CDR1 and CDR2: KGHDR, SFDVKD.

The table lists this clonotype with many counts. The V gene is TRBV30, the J gene TRBJ2-4; D is undetermined. Trimming removed 3 bases from V and 6 bases from J, with 6 bases in between. CDR3 size: 11 residues. CDR1 and CDR2 (germline): GTSNPN, SVGIG (reference sequence). CDR3 sequence: CAWRVGNIQYF. As DNA, the CDR3 is TGTGCCTGGAGGGTCGGAAACATTCAGTACTTC. The full variable domain, completed using reference TRBV30 and TRBJ2-4, is SQTIHQWPATLVQPVGSPLSLECTVEGTSNPNLYWYRQAAGRGLQLLFYSVGIGQISSEVPQNLSASRPQDRQFILSSKKLLLSDSGFYLCAWRVGNIQYFGAGTRLSVL.

This clonotype was found many times. The J gene is TRBJ2-3, the V gene TRBV12-3 or TRBV12-4; D is undetermined. The CDR3 totals 14 residues. V was clipped by 4 bases and J by 8 bases, with 16 bases between them. DNA of the CDR3: TGTGCCAGCAGTTCCGCGACCCCTCCGGCTACGCAGTATTTT. Residues: CASSSATPPATQYF.

This clonotype was counted at least ten times. J is TRBJ2-5 and V is TRBV5-1; D not resolved. CDR1 and CDR2 from the germline V gene are SGHRS and YFSETQ. The V gene lost 4 bases and the J gene lost 2 bases, with 12 bases spanning the gap. This CDR3 region has 14 residues. Written as DNA, the CDR3 is TGCGCCAGCAGCGCGATGCCTATGCAAGAGACCCAGTACTTC. This translates into CASSAMPMQETQYF.

The table lists this clonotype with many counts. The V call is TRBV20-1, the J call TRBJ2-7; perhaps TRBD2 as D (5 bases). Germline lookup yields CDR1 DFQATT and CDR2 SNEGSKA (reference sequence). V lost 6 bases and J 3 bases, leaving 21 bases between the germline ends. This CDR3 has 15 amino acids. This CDR3 is CSADRGHGGFYEQYF. DNA for the CDR3: TGCAGTGCGGATCGAGGCCACGGAGGATTCTACGAGCAGTACTTC.

The sample holds a few counts of this clonotype. The V call is TRBV7-9, the J call TRBJ2-3; D not certain. This CDR3 spans 13 amino acids. Per the germline V gene, CDR1 is SEHNR and CDR2 is FQNEAQ (reference sequence). The V end was cut by 3 bases, the J end by 8 bases, with 12 bases between. The CDR3 spells CASSFMGQTTQYF. In DNA form, the CDR3 reads TGTGCCAGCAGCTTTATGGGTCAAACTACGCAGTATTTT.